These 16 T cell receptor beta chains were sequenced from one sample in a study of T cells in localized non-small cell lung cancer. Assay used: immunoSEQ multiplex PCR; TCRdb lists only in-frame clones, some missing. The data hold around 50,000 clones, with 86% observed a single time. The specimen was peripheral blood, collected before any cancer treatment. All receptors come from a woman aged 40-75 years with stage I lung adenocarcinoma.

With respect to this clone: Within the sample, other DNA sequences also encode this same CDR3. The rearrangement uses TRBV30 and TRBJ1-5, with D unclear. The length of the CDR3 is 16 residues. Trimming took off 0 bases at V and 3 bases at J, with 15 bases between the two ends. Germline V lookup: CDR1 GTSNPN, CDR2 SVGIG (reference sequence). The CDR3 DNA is TGTGCCTGGAGTGTTGATAGAGCCGCTACCAATCAGCCCCAGCATTTT. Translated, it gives CAWSVDRAATNQPQHF.

CDR3 residues: CASSSGTSPETQYF. DNA for the CDR3: TGTGCCAGCAGCTCTGGGACTAGTCCGGAGACCCAGTACTTC. The chain recombines TRBV7-2 with TRBJ2-5, with 8 bases fitting TRBD2. Per germline, CDR1 SGHTA and CDR2 FQGNSA. This CDR3 is 14 amino acids long. The ends lost 4 bases at V and 5 bases at J; junction bases unmatched: 6.

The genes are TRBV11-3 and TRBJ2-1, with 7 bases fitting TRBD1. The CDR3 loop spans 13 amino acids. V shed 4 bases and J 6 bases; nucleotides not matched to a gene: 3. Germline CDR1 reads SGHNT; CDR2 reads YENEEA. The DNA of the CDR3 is TGTGCCAGCAGCTCCAGACAGGGCAATGAGCAGTTCTTC. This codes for CASSSRQGNEQFF.

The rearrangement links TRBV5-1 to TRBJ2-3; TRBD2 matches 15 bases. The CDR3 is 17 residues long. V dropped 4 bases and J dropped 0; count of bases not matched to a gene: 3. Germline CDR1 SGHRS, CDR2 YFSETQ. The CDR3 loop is CASSPGLAGGSTDTQYF. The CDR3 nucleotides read TGCGCCAGCAGCCCAGGACTAGCGGGGGGGAGCACAGATACGCAGTATTTT.

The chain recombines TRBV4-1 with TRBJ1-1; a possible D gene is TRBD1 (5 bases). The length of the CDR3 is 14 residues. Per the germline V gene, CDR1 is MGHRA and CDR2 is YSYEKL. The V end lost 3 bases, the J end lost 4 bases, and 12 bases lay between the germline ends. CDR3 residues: CASSQDAGITEAFF. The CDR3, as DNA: TGCGCCAGCAGCCAGGATGCAGGGATCACTGAAGCTTTCTTT.

The CDR3 reads CASSQGGLSGTGLGNEQFF. CDR3 sequence (DNA): TGCGCCAGCAGCCAAGGAGGTCTTAGTGGAACAGGGTTAGGGAATGAGCAGTTCTTC. The chain carries TRBV4-1 and TRBJ2-1; maybe TRBD1 (6 bases). The CDR3 spans 19 residues. The germline CDR1 and CDR2 sequences are MGHRA and YSYEKL. Trimming removed 1 base from V and 7 bases from J, with 26 bases in between.

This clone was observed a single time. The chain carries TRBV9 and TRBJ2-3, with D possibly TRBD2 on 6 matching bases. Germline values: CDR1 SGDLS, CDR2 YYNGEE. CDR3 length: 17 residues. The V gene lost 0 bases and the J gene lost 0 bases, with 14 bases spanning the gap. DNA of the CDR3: TGTGCCAGCAGCGTAGGCCCCAGCGGGTTCAGCACAGATACGCAGTATTTT. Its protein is CASSVGPSGFSTDTQYF.

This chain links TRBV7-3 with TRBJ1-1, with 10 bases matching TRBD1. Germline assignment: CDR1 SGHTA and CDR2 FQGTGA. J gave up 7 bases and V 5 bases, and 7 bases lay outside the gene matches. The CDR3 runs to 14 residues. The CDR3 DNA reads TGTGCCAGCAGCCGGGACAGGGGAGTTGGTGAAGCTTTCTTT. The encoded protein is CASSRDRGVGEAFF.

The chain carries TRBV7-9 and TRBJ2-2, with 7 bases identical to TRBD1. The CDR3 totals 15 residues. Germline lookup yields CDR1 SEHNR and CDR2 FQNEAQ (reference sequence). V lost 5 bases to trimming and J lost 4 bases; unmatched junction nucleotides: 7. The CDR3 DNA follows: TGTGCCAGCAGCCCCTGGGACAGCCCCACCGGGGAGCTGTTTTTT. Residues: CASSPWDSPTGELFF.

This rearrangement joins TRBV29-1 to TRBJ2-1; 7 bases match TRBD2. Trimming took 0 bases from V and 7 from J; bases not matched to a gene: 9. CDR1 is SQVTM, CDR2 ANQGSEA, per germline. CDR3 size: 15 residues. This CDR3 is CSVEDPSGVLNEQFF. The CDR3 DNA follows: TGCAGCGTTGAAGACCCCAGCGGGGTCCTAAATGAGCAGTTCTTC.

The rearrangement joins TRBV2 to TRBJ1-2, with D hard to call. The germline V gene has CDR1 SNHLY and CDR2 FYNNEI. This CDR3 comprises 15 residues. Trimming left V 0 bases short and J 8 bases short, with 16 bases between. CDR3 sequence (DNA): TGTGCCAGCAGTGAAGCGCTTCAGGTGGTCGGGGGCTACACCTTC. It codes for CASSEALQVVGGYTF.

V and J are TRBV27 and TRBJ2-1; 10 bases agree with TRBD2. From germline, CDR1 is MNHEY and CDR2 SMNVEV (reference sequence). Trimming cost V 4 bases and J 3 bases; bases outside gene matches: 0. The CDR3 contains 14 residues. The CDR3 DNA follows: TGTGCCAGCAGTTGGACTAGCGGCTACAATGAGCAGTTCTTC. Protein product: CASSWTSGYNEQFF.

CDR3 sequence reads: CASSQGQGQTYEQYF. The CDR3 coding sequence is TGCGCCAGCAGCCAGGGACAGGGTCAAACCTACGAGCAGTACTTC. This chain joins TRBV5-1 and TRBJ2-7, with 9 bases matching TRBD1. The CDR3 extends over 15 amino acids. Unmatched junction bases numbered 7, after V lost 4 bases and J lost 2 bases. Per germline, CDR1 SGHRS and CDR2 YFSETQ.

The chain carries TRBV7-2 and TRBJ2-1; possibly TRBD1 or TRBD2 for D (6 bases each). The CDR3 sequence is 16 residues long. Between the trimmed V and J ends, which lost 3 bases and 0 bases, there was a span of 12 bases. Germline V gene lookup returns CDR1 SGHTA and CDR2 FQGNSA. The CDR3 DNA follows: TGTGCCAGCAGCTTTGACGGGGGCCACTCCTACAATGAGCAGTTCTTC. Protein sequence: CASSFDGGHSYNEQFF. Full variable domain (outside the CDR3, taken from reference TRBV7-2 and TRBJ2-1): GAGVSQSPSNKVTEKGKDVELRCDPISGHTALYWYRQSLGQGLEFLIYFQGNSAPDKSGLPSDRFSAERTGGSVSTLTIQRTQQEDSAVYLCASSFDGGHSYNEQFFGPGTRLTVL.

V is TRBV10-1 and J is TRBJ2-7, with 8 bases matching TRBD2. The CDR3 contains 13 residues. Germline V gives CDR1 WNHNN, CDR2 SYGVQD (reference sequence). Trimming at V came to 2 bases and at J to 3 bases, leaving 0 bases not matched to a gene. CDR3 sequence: CASSEAGGYEQYF. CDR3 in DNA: TGCGCCAGCAGTGAGGCGGGGGGCTACGAGCAGTACTTC.

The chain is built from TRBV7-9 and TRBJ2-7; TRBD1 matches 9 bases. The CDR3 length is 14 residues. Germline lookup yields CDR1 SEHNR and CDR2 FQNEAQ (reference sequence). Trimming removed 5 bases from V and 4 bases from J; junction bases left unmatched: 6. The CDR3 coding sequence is TGTGCCAGCAGCGCCGGGACAGGGACGTACGAGCAGTACTTC. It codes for CASSAGTGTYEQYF. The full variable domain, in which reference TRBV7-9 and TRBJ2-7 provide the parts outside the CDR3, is DTGVSQNPRHKITKRGQNVTFRCDPISEHNRLYWYRQTLGQGPEFLTYFQNEAQLEKSRLLSDRFSAERPKGSFSTLEIQRTEQGDSAMYLCASSAGTGTYEQYFGPGTRLTVT.